The present T cell receptor beta chain was sequenced within a study of monozygotic twins with inflammatory bowel disease. As concerns this clonotype: Its antigen is unidentified.

TCRdb reprocessed the 5' RACE reads, keeping one entry per CDR3 protein, no DNA. The sample table sets out approximately 400,000 distinct CDR3 sequences. The draw for each donor consisted of a single 2.5 ml blood sample. Blood samples, whole and unsorted for T cells, yielded the isolated total RNA. The CDR3 extends over 13 amino acids. Germline CDR1 reads SGHAT; CDR2 reads FQNNGV. Study-level points and caveats: Researchers were unable to tell different T cell subtypes apart.

The TCR was taken from a human donor with ulcerative colitis or Crohn's disease, or a healthy co-twin of an affected twin (not recorded which). Sequencing input: blood. This sequence joins TRBV11-2 and TRBJ2-1; TCRdb's assignment of TRBD1 cannot be checked, as there is no DNA. Here the CDR3 reads CASSSGGWDRSLF.